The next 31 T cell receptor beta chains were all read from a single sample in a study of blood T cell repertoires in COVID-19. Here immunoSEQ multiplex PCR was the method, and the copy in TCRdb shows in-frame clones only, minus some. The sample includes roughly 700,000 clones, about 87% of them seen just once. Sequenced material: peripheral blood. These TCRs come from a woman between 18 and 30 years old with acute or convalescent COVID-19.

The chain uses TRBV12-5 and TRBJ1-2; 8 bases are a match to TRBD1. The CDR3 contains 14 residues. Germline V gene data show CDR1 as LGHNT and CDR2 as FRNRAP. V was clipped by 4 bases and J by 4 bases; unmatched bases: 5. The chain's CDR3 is CASGSGQEPYGYTF. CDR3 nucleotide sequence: TGTGCTAGTGGTTCGGGACAGGAGCCCTATGGCTACACCTTC.

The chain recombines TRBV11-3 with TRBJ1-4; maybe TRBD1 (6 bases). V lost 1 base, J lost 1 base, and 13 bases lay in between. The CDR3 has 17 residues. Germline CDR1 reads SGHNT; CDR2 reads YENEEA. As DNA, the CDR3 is TGTGCCAGCAGCTTAGGGGTAGGGGGTGTAACTAATGAAAAACTGTTTTTT. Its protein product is CASSLGVGGVTNEKLFF.

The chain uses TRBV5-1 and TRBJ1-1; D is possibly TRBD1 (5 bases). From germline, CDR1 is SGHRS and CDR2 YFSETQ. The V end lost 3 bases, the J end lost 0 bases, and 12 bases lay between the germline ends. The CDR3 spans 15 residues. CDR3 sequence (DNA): TGCGCCAGCAGCTCTCGGGGAGGGGTGAACACTGAAGCTTTCTTT. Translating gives CASSSRGGVNTEAFF.

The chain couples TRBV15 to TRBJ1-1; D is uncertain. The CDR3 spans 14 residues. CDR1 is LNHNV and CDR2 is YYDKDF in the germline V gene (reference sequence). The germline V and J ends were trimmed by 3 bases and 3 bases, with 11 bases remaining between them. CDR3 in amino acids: CATSSDPGDTEAFF. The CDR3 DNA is TGTGCCACCAGCAGTGACCCAGGTGACACTGAAGCTTTCTTT.

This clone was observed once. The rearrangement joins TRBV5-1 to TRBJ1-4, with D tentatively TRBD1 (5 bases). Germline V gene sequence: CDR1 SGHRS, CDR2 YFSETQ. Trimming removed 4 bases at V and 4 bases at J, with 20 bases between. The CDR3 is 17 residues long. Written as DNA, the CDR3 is TGCGCCAGCAGCGCATGGGGCCGCCGACAGATTAATGAAAAACTGTTTTTT. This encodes CASSAWGRRQINEKLFF. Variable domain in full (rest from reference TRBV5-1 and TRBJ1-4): KAGVTQTPRYLIKTRGQQVTLSCSPISGHRSVSWYQQTPGQGLQFLFEYFSETQRNKGNFPGRFSGRQFSNSRSEMNVSTLELGDSALYLCASSAWGRRQINEKLFFGSGTQLSVL.

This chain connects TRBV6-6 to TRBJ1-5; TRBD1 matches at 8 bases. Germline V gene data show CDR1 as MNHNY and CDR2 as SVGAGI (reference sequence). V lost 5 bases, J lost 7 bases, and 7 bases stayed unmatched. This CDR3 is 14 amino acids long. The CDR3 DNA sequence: TGTGCCAGCAGTGTGGACAGGGTAGGACAGCCCCAGCATTTT. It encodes CASSVDRVGQPQHF.

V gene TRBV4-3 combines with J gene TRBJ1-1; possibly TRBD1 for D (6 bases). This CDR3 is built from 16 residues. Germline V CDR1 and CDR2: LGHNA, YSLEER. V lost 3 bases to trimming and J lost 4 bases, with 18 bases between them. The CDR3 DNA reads TGCGCCAGCAGCCATCTTCCGGGACAACTGATCACTGAAGCTTTCTTT. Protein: CASSHLPGQLITEAFF.

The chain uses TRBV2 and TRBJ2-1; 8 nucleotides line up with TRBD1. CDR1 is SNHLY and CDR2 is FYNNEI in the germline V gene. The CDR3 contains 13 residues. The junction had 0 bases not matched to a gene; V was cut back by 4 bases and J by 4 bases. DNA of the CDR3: TGTGCCAGCAGTGGACAGGGGTACAATGAGCAGTTCTTC. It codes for CASSGQGYNEQFF.

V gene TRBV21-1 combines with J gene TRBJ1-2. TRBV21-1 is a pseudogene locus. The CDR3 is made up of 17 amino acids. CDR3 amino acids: CASSKRGPGSPNYGYTF. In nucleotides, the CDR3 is TGTGCCAGCAGCAAACGAGGGCCAGGCTCACCTAACTATGGCTACACCTTC.

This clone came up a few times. The CDR3: CSVVGGDTEAFF. CDR3 sequence (DNA): TGCAGCGTTGTCGGGGGTGACACTGAAGCTTTCTTT. The chain has TRBV29-1 and TRBJ1-1, with D perhaps matching TRBD1 (5 bases). V lost 4 bases and J lost 3, with 9 bases in between. Germline V gives CDR1 SQVTM, CDR2 ANQGSEA. This CDR3 contains 12 residues. The full variable domain, with the rest looked up from reference TRBV29-1 and TRBJ1-1, is SAVISQKPSRDICQRGTSLTIQCQVDSQVTMMFWYRQQPGQSLTLIATANQGSEATYESGFVIDKFPISRPNLTFSTLTVSNMSPEDSSIYLCSVVGGDTEAFFGQGTRLTVV.

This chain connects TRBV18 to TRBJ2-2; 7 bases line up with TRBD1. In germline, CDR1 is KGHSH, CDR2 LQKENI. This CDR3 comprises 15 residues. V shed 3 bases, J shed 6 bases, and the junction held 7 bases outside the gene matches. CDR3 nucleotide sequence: TGTGCCAGCTCACCGGACAGGAAGAAGGCCGGGGAGCTGTTTTTT. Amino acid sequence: CASSPDRKKAGELFF.

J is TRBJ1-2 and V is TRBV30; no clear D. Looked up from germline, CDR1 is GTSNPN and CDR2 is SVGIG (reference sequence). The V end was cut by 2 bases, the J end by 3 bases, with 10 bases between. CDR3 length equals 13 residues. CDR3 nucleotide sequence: TGTGCCTGGAGTCCTCACGGGGACTATGGCTACACCTTC. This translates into CAWSPHGDYGYTF.

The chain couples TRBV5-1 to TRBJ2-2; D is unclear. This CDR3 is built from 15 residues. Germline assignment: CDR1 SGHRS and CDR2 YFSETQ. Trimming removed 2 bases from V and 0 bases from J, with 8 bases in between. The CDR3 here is CASSFTAANTGELFF. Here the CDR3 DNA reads TGCGCCAGCAGCTTTACAGCTGCGAACACCGGGGAGCTGTTTTTT.

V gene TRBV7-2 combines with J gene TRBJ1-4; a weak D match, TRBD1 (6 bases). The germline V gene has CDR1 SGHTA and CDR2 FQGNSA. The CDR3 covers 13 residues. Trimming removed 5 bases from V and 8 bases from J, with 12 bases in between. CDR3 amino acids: CASSRGGTEKLFF. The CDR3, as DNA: TGTGCCAGCAGCAGGGGGGGGACGGAAAAACTGTTTTTT.

Here the CDR3 reads CASSQISGNSNQPQHF. The CDR3 nucleotides read TGTGCCAGCAGTCAAATTTCAGGGAATAGCAATCAGCCCCAGCATTTT. This chain connects TRBV27 to TRBJ1-5; weak D call: TRBD1 (5 bases). CDR3 size: 16 residues. Germline V gene lookup returns CDR1 MNHEY and CDR2 SMNVEV (reference sequence). The ends were cut back, 5 bases at V and 0 bases at J, with 14 bases in the middle.

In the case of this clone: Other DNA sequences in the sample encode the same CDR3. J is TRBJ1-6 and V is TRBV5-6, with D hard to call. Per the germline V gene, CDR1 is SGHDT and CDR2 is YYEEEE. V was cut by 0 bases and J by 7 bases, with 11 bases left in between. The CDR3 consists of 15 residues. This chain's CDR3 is CASSLGGSLNSPLHF. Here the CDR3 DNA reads TGTGCCAGCAGCTTGGGCGGATCTCTAAATTCACCCCTCCACTTT.

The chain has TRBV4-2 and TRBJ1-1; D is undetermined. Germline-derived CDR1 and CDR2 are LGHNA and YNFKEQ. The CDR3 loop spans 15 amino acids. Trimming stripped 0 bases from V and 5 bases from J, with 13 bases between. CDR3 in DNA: TGTGCCAGCAGCCAAGAGCCGAACTCGGGGACTGAAGCTTTCTTT. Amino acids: CASSQEPNSGTEAFF.

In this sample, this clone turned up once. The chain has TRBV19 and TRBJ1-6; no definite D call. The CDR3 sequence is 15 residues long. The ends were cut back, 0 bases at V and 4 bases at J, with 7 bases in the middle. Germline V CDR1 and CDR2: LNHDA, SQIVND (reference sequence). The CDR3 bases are TGTGCCAGTAGTATAGATCACAGTTATAATTCACCCCTCCACTTT. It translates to CASSIDHSYNSPLHF.

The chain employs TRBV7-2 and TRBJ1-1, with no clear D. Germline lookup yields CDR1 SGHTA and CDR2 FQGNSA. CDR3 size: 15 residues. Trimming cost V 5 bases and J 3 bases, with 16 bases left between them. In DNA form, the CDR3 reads TGTGCCAGCAGCCAAATTGTCGGTGTGGACACTGAAGCTTTCTTT. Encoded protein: CASSQIVGVDTEAFF.

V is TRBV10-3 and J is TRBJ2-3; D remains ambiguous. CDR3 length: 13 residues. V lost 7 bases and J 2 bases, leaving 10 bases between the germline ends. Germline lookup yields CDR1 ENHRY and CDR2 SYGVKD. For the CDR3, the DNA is TGTGCCATCATGCCTACTAACACAGATACGCAGTATTTT. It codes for CAIMPTNTDTQYF.

The CDR3 spells CATSDPPSTDTQYF. CDR3 DNA sequence: TGTGCCACCAGTGACCCTCCCAGCACAGATACGCAGTATTTT. The chain uses TRBV24-1 and TRBJ2-3; unclear D gene. The CDR3 is 14 residues long. V dropped 4 bases and J dropped 0 bases, with 7 bases sitting between them. Germline-derived CDR1 and CDR2 are KGHDR and SFDVKD.

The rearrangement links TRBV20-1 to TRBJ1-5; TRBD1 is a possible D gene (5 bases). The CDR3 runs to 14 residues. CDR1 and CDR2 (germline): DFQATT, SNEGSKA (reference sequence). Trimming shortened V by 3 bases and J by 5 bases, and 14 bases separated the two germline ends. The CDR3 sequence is CSASRRGRDQPQHF. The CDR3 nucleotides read TGCAGTGCTAGTAGGAGGGGCCGGGATCAGCCCCAGCATTTT.

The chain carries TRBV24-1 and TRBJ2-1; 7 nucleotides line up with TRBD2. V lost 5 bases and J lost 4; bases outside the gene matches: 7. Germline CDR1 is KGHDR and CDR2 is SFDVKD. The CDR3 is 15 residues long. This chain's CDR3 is CATSAWEGQYNEQFF. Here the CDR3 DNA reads TGTGCCACCAGTGCCTGGGAGGGGCAGTACAATGAGCAGTTCTTC.

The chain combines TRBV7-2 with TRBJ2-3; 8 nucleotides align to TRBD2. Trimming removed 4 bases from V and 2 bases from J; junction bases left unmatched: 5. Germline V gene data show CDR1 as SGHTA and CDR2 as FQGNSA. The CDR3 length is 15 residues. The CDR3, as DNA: TGTGCCAGCAGCTCGCGGGGGGCCTTCACAGATACGCAGTATTTT. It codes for CASSSRGAFTDTQYF.

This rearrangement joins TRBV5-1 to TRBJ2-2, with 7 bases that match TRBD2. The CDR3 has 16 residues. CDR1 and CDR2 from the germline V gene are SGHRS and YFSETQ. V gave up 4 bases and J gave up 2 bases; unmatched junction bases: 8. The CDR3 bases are TGCGCCAGCAGCCGTCTAACTAGCGTAAACACCGGGGAGCTGTTTTTT. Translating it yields CASSRLTSVNTGELFF.

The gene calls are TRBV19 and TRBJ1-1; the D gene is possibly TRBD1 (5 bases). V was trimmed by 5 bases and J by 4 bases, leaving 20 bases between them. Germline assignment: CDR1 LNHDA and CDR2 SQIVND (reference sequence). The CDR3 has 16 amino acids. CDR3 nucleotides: TGTGCCAGTAGTCCCCTGGGTCCTTCGGGGGGCACTGAAGCTTTCTTT. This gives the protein CASSPLGPSGGTEAFF. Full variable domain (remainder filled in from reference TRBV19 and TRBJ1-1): DGGITQSPKYLFRKEGQNVTLSCEQNLNHDAMYWYRQDPGQGLRLIYYSQIVNDFQKGDIAEGYSVSREKKESFPLTVTSAQKNPTAFYLCASSPLGPSGGTEAFFGQGTRLTVV.

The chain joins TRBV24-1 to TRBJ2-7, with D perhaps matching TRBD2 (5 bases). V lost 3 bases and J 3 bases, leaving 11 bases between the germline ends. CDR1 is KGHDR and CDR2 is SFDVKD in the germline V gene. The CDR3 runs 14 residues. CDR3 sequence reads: CATSDPTRDYEQYF. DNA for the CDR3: TGTGCCACCAGTGATCCAACACGGGACTACGAGCAGTACTTC.

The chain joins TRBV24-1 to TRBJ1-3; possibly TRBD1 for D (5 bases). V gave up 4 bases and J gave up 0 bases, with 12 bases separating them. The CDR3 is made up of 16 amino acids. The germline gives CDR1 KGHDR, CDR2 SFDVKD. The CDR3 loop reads CATSEAARASGNTIYF. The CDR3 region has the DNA TGTGCCACCAGTGAAGCAGCCAGGGCCTCTGGAAACACCATATATTTT.

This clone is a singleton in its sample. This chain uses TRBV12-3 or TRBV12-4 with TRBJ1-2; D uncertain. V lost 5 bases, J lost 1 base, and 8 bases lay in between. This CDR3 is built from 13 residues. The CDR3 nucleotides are TGTGCCAGCAGTAGTCTCTATAACTATGGCTACACCTTC. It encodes CASSSLYNYGYTF.

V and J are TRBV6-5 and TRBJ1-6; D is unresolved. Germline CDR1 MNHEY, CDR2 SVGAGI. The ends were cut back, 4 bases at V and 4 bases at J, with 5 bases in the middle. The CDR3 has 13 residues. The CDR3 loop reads CASSSTYNSPLHF. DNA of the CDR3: TGTGCCAGCAGTTCCACATATAATTCACCCCTCCACTTT.

CDR3 protein: CASSIRQGSYYGYTF. The CDR3 coding sequence is TGTGCCAGCAGCATACGACAGGGTTCCTACTATGGCTACACCTTC. V usage is TRBV9 and J usage is TRBJ1-2; TRBD1 agrees at 7 bases. Looked up from germline, CDR1 is SGDLS and CDR2 is YYNGEE. Unmatched junction bases numbered 9, after V lost 4 bases and J lost 3 bases. The CDR3 consists of 15 residues. The whole variable domain, remainder taken from reference TRBV9 and TRBJ1-2, is DSGVTQTPKHLITATGQRVTLRCSPRSGDLSVYWYQQSLDQGLQFLIQYYNGEERAKGNILERFSAQQFPDLHSELNLSSLELGDSALYFCASSIRQGSYYGYTFGSGTRLTVV.